The rows below give T cell receptor beta chains drawn from one sample of a study of Graves' ophthalmopathy and Graves' hyperthyroidism. Each CDR3 protein gets one entry after TCRdb re-called the multiplex PCR reads with MiXCR. The sample lists almost 400,000 distinct CDR3 sequences, approximately 16% occurring once. The specimen was peripheral blood. These receptors all stem from a woman aged 18-30 years with Graves' ophthalmopathy. CDR3s leave out the opening cysteine and the closing phenylalanine or tryptophan. Expanded clones are given a class, and other clones once, few, many or no size at all.

clone_size j_call v_call cdr3_aa
many TRBJ1-2 TRBV28 ASSLYGANYGYT
many TRBJ2-2 TRBV28 ASSVRVGELF
NA TRBJ1-5 TRBV6-1 ASSPWGRPQH
many TRBJ2-7 TRBV2 ASSVSLAGVSYEQY
many TRBJ2-5 TRBV5-1 ASSLVSGRGLQETQY
once TRBJ1-6 TRBV6-2/TRBV6-3 AGSAGQGRLESPLH
few TRBJ2-7 TRBV28 ASIPRGSGRSYEQY
many TRBJ2-7 TRBV11-2 VSNRGGYEQY
many TRBJ2-3 TRBV2 AHGGLAGDTQY
many TRBJ1-2 TRBV11-2 ASSLMGNSDGYT
many TRBJ1-6 TRBV6-1 ASSYPRSPLH
many TRBJ1-5 TRBV11-2 ASSPPRGDSNQPQH
many TRBJ2-5 TRBV28 ASSNSLAHY
NA TRBJ1-5 TRBV2 ASSGQGVGNQPQH
many TRBJ2-2 TRBV10-1 ASSDTGRVTGELF
many TRBJ2-7 TRBV20-1 SAPRTSGSYEQY
NA TRBJ2-7 TRBV18 ASSPTLISTGVEQY
many TRBJ1-1 TRBV29-1 SVPGPKTEAF
many TRBJ2-7 TRBV7-2 ASSSFPGSNEQY
many TRBJ2-2 TRBV3-1 ASSQGLTGELF
many TRBJ1-1 TRBV28 ASSPRGGGVTEAF
many TRBJ2-7 TRBV5-4 ASSQGRLTSYEQY
many TRBJ1-6 TRBV27 ASSLLPADYNSPLH
many TRBJ1-2 TRBV12-3/TRBV12-4 ASSPGTGGVYT
many TRBJ2-2 TRBV5-1 ASSLVSETGELF
many TRBJ1-1 TRBV29-1 SVIPDVLEAF
many TRBJ1-1 TRBV6-2/TRBV6-3 ASSMTGNREAF
many TRBJ2-5 TRBV7-8 ASSLGTTETQY
many TRBJ1-2 TRBV18 ASSPLQPHGYT
many TRBJ1-2 TRBV6-1 ASSLYGYT
many TRBJ2-3 TRBV6-2/TRBV6-3 ASSYSPLTRARGDTQY
many TRBJ2-7 TRBV12-3/TRBV12-4 ASSFKGQLYEQY
many TRBJ2-6 TRBV29-1 SVEEAEQVKPGANVLT
NA TRBJ1-6 TRBV11-2 ASSSRALADSPLH
many TRBJ1-2 TRBV15 ATSRDSYGTEAGYT
many TRBJ1-2 TRBV15 ATSGRTSNYGYT
many TRBJ2-7 TRBV29-1 SASGGTYEQY
NA TRBJ2-2 TRBV20-1 SASGRVNTGELF
many TRBJ2-5 TRBV27 ASSFSLGARETQY
NA TRBJ2-5 TRBV6-2/TRBV6-3 ASSYIGETQY
NA TRBJ2-4 TRBV30 AWKRGATDPVGKNIQY
many NA TRBV28 ASRLSLGGNIQY
many TRBJ2-5 TRBV20-1 SANYGTLETQY
few TRBJ2-6 TRBV10-3 AIRPGQGSGANVLT
many TRBJ1-5 TRBV15 ATSRRTGIGNQPQH
few TRBJ2-7 TRBV4-1 ASSLAGGFGEQY
many TRBJ2-7 TRBV2 ASSLTESPY
many TRBJ1-5 TRBV7-8 ASSLSQFNQPQH
many TRBJ1-2 TRBV28 ASSTGTGLYGYT
many TRBJ2-4 TRBV7-2 ASSFGGAQY
many TRBJ2-5 TRBV28 ASTPGRGSQGQETQY
many TRBJ2-7 TRBV27 ASRTGWGGNYEQY
many TRBJ1-5 TRBV4-1 ASSEGFIGNQPQH
NA TRBJ2-7 TRBV6-4 ASSDVPLGREPYEQY
many TRBJ1-5 TRBV28 ASSLLGALGIGNQPQH